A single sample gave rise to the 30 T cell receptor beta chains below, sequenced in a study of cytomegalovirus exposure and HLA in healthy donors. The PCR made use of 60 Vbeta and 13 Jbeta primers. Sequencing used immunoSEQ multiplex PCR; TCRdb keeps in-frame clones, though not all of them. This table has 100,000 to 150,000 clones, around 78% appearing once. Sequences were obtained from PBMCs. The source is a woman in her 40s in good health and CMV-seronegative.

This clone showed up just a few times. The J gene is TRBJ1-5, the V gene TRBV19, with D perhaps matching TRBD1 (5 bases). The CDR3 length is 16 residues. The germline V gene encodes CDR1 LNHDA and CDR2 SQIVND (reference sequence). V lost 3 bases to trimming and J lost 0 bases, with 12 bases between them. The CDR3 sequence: CASSIDAGLSNQPQHF. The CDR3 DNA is TGTGCCAGTAGTATTGATGCGGGACTTAGCAATCAGCCCCAGCATTTT. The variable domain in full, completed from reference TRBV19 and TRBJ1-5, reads DGGITQSPKYLFRKEGQNVTLSCEQNLNHDAMYWYRQDPGQGLRLIYYSQIVNDFQKGDIAEGYSVSREKKESFPLTVTSAQKNPTAFYLCASSIDAGLSNQPQHFGDGTRLSIL.

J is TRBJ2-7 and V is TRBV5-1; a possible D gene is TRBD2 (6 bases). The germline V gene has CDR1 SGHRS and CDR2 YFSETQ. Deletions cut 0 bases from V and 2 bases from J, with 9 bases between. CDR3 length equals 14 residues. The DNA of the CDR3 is TGCGCCAGCAGCTTGGGCGGGATTACCTACGAGCAGTACTTC. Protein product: CASSLGGITYEQYF.

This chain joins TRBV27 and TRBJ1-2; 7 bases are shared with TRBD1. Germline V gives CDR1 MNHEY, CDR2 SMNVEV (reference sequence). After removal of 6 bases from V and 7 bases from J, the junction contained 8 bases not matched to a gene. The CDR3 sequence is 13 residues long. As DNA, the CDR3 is TGTGCCAGCAGCAGCACTACAGGGGTTGGCTACACCTTC. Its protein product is CASSSTTGVGYTF.

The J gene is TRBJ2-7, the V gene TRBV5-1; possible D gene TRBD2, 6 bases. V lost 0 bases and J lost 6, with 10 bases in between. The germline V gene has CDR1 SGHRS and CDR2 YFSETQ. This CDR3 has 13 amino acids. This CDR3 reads CASSLGGGTEQYF. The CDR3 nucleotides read TGCGCCAGCAGCTTGGGGGGAGGAACCGAGCAGTACTTC. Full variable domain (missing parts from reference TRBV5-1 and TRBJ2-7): KAGVTQTPRYLIKTRGQQVTLSCSPISGHRSVSWYQQTPGQGLQFLFEYFSETQRNKGNFPGRFSGRQFSNSRSEMNVSTLELGDSALYLCASSLGGGTEQYFGPGTRLTVT.

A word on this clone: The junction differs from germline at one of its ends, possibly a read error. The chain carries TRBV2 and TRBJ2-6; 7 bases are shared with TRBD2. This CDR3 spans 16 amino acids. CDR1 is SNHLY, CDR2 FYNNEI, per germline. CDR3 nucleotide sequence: TGTGCCAGCAGTGAAGCGAGGGTGGGAGGGGCCAACGGCCTGACTTTC. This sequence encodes CASSEARVGGANGLTF.

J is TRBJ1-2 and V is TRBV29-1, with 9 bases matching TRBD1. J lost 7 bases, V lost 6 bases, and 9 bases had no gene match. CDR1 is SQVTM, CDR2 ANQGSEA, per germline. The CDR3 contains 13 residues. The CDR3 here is CSVPLQGAVGYTF. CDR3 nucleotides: TGCAGCGTCCCCCTACAGGGGGCGGTTGGCTACACCTTC.

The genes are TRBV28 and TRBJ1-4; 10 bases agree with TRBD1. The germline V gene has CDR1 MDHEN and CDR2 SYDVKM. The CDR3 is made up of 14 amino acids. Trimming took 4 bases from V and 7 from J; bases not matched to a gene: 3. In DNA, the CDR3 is TGTGCCAGCAGTTGGGACAGGGGTTTTGAAAAACTGTTTTTT. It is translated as CASSWDRGFEKLFF.

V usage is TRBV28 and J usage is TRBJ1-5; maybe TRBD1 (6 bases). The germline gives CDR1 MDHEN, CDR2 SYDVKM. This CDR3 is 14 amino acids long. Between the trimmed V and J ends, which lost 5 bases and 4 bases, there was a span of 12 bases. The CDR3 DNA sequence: TGTGCCAGCAGTCCCCGGACAGCAAATCAGCCCCAGCATTTT. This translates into CASSPRTANQPQHF.

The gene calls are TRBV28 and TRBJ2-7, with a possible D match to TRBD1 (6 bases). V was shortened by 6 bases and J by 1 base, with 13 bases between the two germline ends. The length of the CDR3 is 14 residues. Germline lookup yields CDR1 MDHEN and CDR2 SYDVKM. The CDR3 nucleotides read TGTGCCAGCAGCACTCCAGGGACATCCTACGAGCAGTACTTC. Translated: CASSTPGTSYEQYF.

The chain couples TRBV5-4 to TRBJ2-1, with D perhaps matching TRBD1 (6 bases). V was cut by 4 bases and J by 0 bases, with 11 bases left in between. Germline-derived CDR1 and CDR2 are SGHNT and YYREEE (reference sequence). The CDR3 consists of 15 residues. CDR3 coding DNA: TGTGCCAGCAGCCAGGGGCCTAGCTCCTACAATGAGCAGTTCTTC. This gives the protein CASSQGPSSYNEQFF.

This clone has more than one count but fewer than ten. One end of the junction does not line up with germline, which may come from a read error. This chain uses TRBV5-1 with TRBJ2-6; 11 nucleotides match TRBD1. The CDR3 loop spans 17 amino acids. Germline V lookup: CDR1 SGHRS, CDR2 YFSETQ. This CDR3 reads CASSLAGQGAGANGLTF. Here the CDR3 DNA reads TGCGCCAGCAGCTTGGCCGGACAGGGGGCCGGGGCCAACGGCCTGACTTTC.

The CDR3 loop reads CASSEGEIHGYTF. CDR3 DNA sequence: TGTGCCAGCAGTGAGGGAGAGATCCATGGCTACACCTTC. V gene TRBV2 combines with J gene TRBJ1-2, with no clear D. V gave up 3 bases and J gave up 6 bases, with 11 bases separating them. Germline V gene lookup returns CDR1 SNHLY and CDR2 FYNNEI. The CDR3 totals 13 residues.

CDR3 sequence reads: CASSFLLANTGELFF. The DNA of the CDR3 is TGTGCCAGCAGCTTTCTTCTAGCGAACACCGGGGAGCTGTTTTTT. The chain has TRBV7-9 and TRBJ2-2, with D uncertain. CDR3 length: 15 residues. V lost 3 bases to trimming and J lost 0 bases, with 8 bases between them. The germline CDR1 and CDR2 sequences are SEHNR and FQNEAQ (reference sequence).

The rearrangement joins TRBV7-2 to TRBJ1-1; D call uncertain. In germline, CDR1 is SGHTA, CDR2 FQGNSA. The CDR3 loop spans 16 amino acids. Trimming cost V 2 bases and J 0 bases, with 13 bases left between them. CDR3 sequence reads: CASSLSREVMNTEAFF. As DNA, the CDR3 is TGTGCCAGCAGCTTAAGCAGAGAGGTCATGAACACTGAAGCTTTCTTT.

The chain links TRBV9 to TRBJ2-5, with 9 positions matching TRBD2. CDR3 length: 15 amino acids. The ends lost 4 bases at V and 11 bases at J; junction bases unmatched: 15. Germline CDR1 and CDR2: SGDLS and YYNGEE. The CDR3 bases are TGTGCCAGCAGCCCCCGACTAGCGGACCCTAGGGAGCAGTACTTC. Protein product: CASSPRLADPREQYF.

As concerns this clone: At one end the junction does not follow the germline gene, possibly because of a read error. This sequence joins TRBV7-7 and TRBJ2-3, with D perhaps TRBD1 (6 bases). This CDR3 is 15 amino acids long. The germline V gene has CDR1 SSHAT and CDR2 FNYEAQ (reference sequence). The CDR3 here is CASSLGHSSTDTQYF. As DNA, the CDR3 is TGTGCTAGCAGCTTGGGACATTCTAGCACAGATACGCAGTATTTT.

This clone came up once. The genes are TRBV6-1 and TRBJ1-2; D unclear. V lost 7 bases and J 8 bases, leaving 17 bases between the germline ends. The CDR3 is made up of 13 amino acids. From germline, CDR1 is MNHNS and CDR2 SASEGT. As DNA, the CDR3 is TGTGCCAGCAATATGAGGGAAGTGGGGGGCTACACCTTC. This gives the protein CASNMREVGGYTF.

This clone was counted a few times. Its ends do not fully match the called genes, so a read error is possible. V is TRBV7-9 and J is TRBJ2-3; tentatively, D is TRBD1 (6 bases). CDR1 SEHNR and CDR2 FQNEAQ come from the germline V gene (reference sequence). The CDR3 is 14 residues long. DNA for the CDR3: TGTTCCAGCAGCCCGGACAGTGGTGAGGATACGCAGTATTTT. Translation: CSSSPDSGEDTQYF.

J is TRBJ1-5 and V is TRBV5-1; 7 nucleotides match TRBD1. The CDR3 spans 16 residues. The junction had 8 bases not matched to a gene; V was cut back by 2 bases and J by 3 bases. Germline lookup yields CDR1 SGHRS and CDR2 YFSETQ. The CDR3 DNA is TGCGCCAGCAGCTTAAAGACAGGGTCCAACAATCAGCCCCAGCATTTT. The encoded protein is CASSLKTGSNNQPQHF.

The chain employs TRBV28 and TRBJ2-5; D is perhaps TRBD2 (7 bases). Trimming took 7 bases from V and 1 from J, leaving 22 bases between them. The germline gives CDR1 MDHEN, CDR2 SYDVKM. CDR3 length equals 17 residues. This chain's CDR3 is CASTRIGVGGRQETQYF. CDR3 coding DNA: TGTGCCAGCACCCGAATAGGAGTGGGGGGGCGCCAAGAGACCCAGTACTTC.

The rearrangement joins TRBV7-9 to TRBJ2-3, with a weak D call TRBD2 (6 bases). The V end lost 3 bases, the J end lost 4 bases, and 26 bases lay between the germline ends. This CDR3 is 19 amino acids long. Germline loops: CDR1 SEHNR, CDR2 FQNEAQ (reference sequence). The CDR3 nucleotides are TGTGCCAGCAGCTTCAGATCCATCCTAGCGTCCTACCGCGCAGATACGCAGTATTTT. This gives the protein CASSFRSILASYRADTQYF.

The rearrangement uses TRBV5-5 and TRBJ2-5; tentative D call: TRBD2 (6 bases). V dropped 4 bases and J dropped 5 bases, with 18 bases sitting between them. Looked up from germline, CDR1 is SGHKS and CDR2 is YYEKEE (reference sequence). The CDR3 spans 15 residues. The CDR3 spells CASSRLGNYAETQYF. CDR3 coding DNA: TGTGCCAGCAGCCGACTAGGGAATTACGCGGAGACCCAGTACTTC. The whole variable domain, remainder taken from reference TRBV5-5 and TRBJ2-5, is DAGVTQSPTHLIKTRGQQVTLRCSPISGHKSVSWYQQVLGQGPQFIFQYYEKEERGRGNFPDRFSARQFPNYSSELNVNALLLGDSALYLCASSRLGNYAETQYFGPGTRLLVL.

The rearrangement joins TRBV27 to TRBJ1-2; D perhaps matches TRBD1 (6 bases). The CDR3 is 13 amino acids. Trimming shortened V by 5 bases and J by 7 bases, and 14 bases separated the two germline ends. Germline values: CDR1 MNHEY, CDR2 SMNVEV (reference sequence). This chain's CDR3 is CASSINRESGYTF. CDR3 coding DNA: TGTGCCAGCAGTATAAACAGGGAGAGTGGCTACACCTTC.

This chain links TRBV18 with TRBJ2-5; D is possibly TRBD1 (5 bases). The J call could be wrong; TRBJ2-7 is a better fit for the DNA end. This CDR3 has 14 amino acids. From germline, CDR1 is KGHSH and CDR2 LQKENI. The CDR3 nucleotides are TGTGCCAGCTCACCGGTACAGGCCTCCTACGAGCAGTACTTC. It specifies CASSPVQASYEQYF.

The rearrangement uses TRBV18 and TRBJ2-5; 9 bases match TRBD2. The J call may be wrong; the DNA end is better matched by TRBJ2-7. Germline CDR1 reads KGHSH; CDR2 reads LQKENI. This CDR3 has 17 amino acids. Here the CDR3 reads CASSPTASGISVSEQYF. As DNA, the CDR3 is TGTGCCAGCTCACCAACGGCTAGCGGGATTAGCGTCTCCGAGCAGTACTTC.

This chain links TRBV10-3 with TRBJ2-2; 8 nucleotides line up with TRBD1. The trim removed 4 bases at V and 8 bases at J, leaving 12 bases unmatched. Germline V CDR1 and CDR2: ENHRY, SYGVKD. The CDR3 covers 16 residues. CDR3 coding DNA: TGTGCCATCAGTGGTTCCGGGACAGGCAATGGGGGGGAGCTGTTTTTT. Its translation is CAISGSGTGNGGELFF.

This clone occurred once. The CDR3 DNA reads TGTGCCAGCAGCCAAGAGCCCACCGGACAGTCGGGGGGCTCTGGAAACACCATATATTTT. Its protein is CASSQEPTGQSGGSGNTIYF. The rearrangement uses TRBV4-2 and TRBJ1-3, with D possibly being TRBD1 (6 bases). There are 20 residues in the CDR3. V dropped 0 bases and J dropped 0 bases, with 21 bases sitting between them. The germline V gene encodes CDR1 LGHNA and CDR2 YNFKEQ.

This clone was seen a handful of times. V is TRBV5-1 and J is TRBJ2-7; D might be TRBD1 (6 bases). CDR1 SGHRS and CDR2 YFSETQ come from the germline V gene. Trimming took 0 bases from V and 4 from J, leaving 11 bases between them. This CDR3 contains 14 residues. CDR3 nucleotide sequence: TGCGCCAGCAGCTTGGGAAGCAGGGGATACGAGCAGTACTTC. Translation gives CASSLGSRGYEQYF.

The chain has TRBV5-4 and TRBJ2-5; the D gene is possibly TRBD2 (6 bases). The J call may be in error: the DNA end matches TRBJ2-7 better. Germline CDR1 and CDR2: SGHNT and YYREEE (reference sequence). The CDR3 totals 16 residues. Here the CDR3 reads CASSLGGGNTPNEQYF. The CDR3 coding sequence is TGTGCCAGCAGCTTGGGAGGCGGGAACACTCCTAACGAGCAGTACTTC.

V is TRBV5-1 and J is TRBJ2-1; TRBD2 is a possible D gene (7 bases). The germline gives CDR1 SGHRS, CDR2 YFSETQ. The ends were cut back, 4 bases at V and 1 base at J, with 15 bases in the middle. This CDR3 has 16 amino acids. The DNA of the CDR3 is TGCGCCAGCAGCCCCAGGGAGGGGGGGTCCTACAATGAGCAGTTCTTC. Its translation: CASSPREGGSYNEQFF.